These 14 T cell receptor beta chains were sequenced from one sample in a study of cytomegalovirus exposure and HLA in healthy donors. PCR primers comprised 60 Vbeta and 13 Jbeta primers. This table comes from immunoSEQ multiplex PCR, and its TCRdb copy is limited to in-frame clones, with some not included. The sample includes around 150,000 clones, approximately 80% of them seen just once. What was sequenced was PBMCs. Receptors originate from a male donor in good health and CMV-seronegative.

The chain carries TRBV7-9 and TRBJ2-1; 12 nucleotides align to TRBD2. V shed 3 bases and J 2 bases; nucleotides not matched to a gene: 2. The CDR3 spans 16 residues. The germline V gene encodes CDR1 SEHNR and CDR2 FQNEAQ (reference sequence). The CDR3 reads CASSLTSGGTYNEQFF. The CDR3 region has the DNA TGTGCCAGCAGCTTGACTAGCGGGGGAACCTACAATGAGCAGTTCTTC. Together with reference TRBV7-9 and TRBJ2-1, the CDR3 gives the full variable domain: DTGVSQNPRHKITKRGQNVTFRCDPISEHNRLYWYRQTLGQGPEFLTYFQNEAQLEKSRLLSDRFSAERPKGSFSTLEIQRTEQGDSAMYLCASSLTSGGTYNEQFFGPGTRLTVL.

This clone was found a few times. The chain is built from TRBV6-5 and TRBJ1-2; D remains ambiguous. This CDR3 spans 12 amino acids. Trimming took 8 bases from V and 2 from J, leaving 9 bases between them. The germline CDR1 and CDR2 sequences are MNHEY and SVGAGI. Written as DNA, the CDR3 is TGTGCCAGCCGTCAGGCCAACTATGGCTACACCTTC. Translated, it gives CASRQANYGYTF.

V gene TRBV30 combines with J gene TRBJ2-4; D is possibly TRBD2 (6 bases). Trimming removed 2 bases from V and 0 bases from J, with 14 bases in between. Germline V gene data show CDR1 as GTSNPN and CDR2 as SVGIG (reference sequence). This CDR3 spans 16 amino acids. CDR3 DNA: TGTGCCTGGAGTTTGCGGGGCGTCCTAGCCAAAAACATTCAGTACTTC. Protein: CAWSLRGVLAKNIQYF.

The V call is TRBV5-6, the J call TRBJ2-1; D possibly corresponds to TRBD2 (5 bases). CDR3 length: 13 amino acids. Germline assignment: CDR1 SGHDT and CDR2 YYEEEE. Trimming left V 0 bases short and J 10 bases short, with 11 bases between. The CDR3 coding sequence is TGTGCCAGCAGCTTGGCCAACCCGGGAGAGCAGTTCTTC. Its protein is CASSLANPGEQFF.

This chain connects TRBV6-4 to TRBJ1-2, with TRBD1 matching over 9 bases. With 5 bases clipped from V and 7 bases from J, the junction kept 8 bases outside the gene matches. Germline CDR1 is MRHNA and CDR2 is SNTAGT. The CDR3 consists of 14 residues. CDR3 sequence: CASSPDRGLSGYTF. CDR3 bases: TGTGCCAGCAGTCCGGACAGGGGCCTGAGTGGCTACACCTTC.

The V call is TRBV6-1, the J call TRBJ2-7; 9 bases agree with TRBD1. With V trimmed by 7 bases and J by 4 bases, 8 bases remained unmatched. Germline CDR1 MNHNS, CDR2 SASEGT. This CDR3 spans 14 amino acids. The CDR3 spells CASTSGTGSYEQYF. DNA of the CDR3: TGTGCCAGCACCTCCGGGACAGGGAGTTACGAGCAGTACTTC.

V gene TRBV18 combines with J gene TRBJ2-3, with a possible D match to TRBD2 (6 bases). Looked up from germline, CDR1 is KGHSH and CDR2 is LQKENI. This CDR3 has 15 residues. Trimming pared 4 bases from V and 0 bases from J, leaving 11 bases between. CDR3 region: CASSLPGLSTDTQYF. In nucleotides, the CDR3 is TGTGCCAGCTCACTACCGGGACTCAGCACAGATACGCAGTATTTT.

J is TRBJ2-5 and V is TRBV9; TRBD2 aligns across 9 bases. After removal of 4 bases from V and 6 bases from J, the junction contained 13 bases not matched to a gene. Germline V gene lookup returns CDR1 SGDLS and CDR2 YYNGEE. The CDR3 consists of 16 residues. CDR3 in amino acids: CASSPPGVAGAKTQYF. CDR3 coding DNA: TGTGCCAGCAGCCCCCCTGGGGTAGCGGGAGCGAAGACCCAGTACTTC. The full variable domain, with the rest looked up from reference TRBV9 and TRBJ2-5, is DSGVTQTPKHLITATGQRVTLRCSPRSGDLSVYWYQQSLDQGLQFLIQYYNGEERAKGNILERFSAQQFPDLHSELNLSSLELGDSALYFCASSPPGVAGAKTQYFGPGTRLLVL.

The chain links TRBV7-9 to TRBJ2-7, with 10 bases fitting TRBD2. This CDR3 has 15 residues. Per germline, CDR1 SEHNR and CDR2 FQNEAQ (reference sequence). V dropped 5 bases and J dropped 3; count of bases not matched to a gene: 7. The CDR3 sequence: CASSTTSGAGYEQYF. The CDR3 bases are TGTGCCAGCAGCACCACTAGCGGGGCAGGCTACGAGCAGTACTTC.

In this sample, this clone turned up a few times. The chain employs TRBV28 and TRBJ2-2, with D possibly matching TRBD1 (5 bases). This CDR3 is 16 amino acids long. Trimming took off 1 base at V and 0 bases at J, with 9 bases between the two ends. CDR1 and CDR2 (germline): MDHEN, SYDVKM. CDR3 in amino acids: CASSLYQGANTGELFF. In nucleotides, the CDR3 is TGTGCCAGCAGTTTATATCAGGGTGCGAACACCGGGGAGCTGTTTTTT.

The rearrangement joins TRBV6-6 to TRBJ2-5; 8 bases map to TRBD2. Per germline, CDR1 MNHNY and CDR2 SVGAGI (reference sequence). V dropped 0 bases and J dropped 5; count of bases not matched to a gene: 5. This CDR3 comprises 15 residues. The CDR3 loop reads CASSYSNGGAETQYF. Written as DNA, the CDR3 is TGTGCCAGCAGTTACTCGAACGGGGGGGCGGAGACCCAGTACTTC.

The chain employs TRBV9 and TRBJ1-5, with 9 nucleotides matching TRBD1. After removal of 0 bases from V and 5 bases from J, the junction contained 3 bases not matched to a gene. The V gene's germline CDR1 is SGDLS and CDR2 YYNGEE. CDR3 length: 15 residues. As DNA, the CDR3 is TGTGCCAGCAGCGTAGGGACAGGGGACTATCAGCCCCAGCATTTT. Translating it yields CASSVGTGDYQPQHF.

The gene calls are TRBV15 and TRBJ1-5; no reliable D call. The CDR3 sequence is 14 residues long. The germline V gene has CDR1 LNHNV and CDR2 YYDKDF (reference sequence). With 2 bases removed from V and 3 bases from J, the gap between germline ends came to 8 bases. The CDR3 DNA reads TGTGCCACCAGCAGACCGCAGAACAATCAGCCCCAGCATTTT. Its translation is CATSRPQNNQPQHF.

V and J are TRBV9 and TRBJ2-3; 12 bases line up with TRBD2. Trimming took 2 bases from V and 2 from J; bases not matched to a gene: 9. Germline lookup yields CDR1 SGDLS and CDR2 YYNGEE. This CDR3 has 18 amino acids. The CDR3 is CASSVQPGTSGYTDTQYF. CDR3 bases: TGTGCCAGCAGCGTCCAGCCCGGGACTAGCGGGTACACAGATACGCAGTATTTT.